These 10 T cell receptor beta chains came from one sample sequenced in a study of vaccination and CD4 T cells after COVID-19. Antigen specificity for these receptors is unknown. Treatment here: approximately 11-day PBMC culture with coronavirus spike peptide pools or control peptides (ViraFEST assay). Scientists ran DNA taken from cultured CD4+ T cells through the Oncomine TCR Beta short-read assay for sequencing. One entry per CDR3 protein, called by TCRdb with MiXCR from the PCR reads. The repertoire holds more than 9,000 distinct CDR3 sequences, with roughly 70% as singletons. Sequences were obtained from CD4+ T cells from blood, cultured in vitro. The receptors come from a human donor who had recovered from COVID-19.

This rearrangement joins TRBV7-2 to TRBJ2-7; D may be TRBD1 (6 bases). Germline values: CDR1 SGHTA, CDR2 FQGNSA. The V and J ends lost 5 bases and 0 bases respectively, with 20 bases between them. This CDR3 comprises 17 residues. This CDR3 is CASSPTRSGRGSYEQYF. In DNA, the CDR3 is TGTGCCAGCAGCCCGACACGCAGTGGCAGGGGCTCCTACGAGCAGTACTTC.

The rearrangement joins TRBV3-1 to TRBJ2-4, with D uncertain. Trimming cost V 8 bases and J 0 bases, with 14 bases left between them. Germline V lookup: CDR1 LGHDT, CDR2 YNNKEL (reference sequence). The CDR3 length is 15 residues. CDR3 in amino acids: CASPREALAKNIQYF. The CDR3 DNA follows: TGTGCCAGCCCCCGCGAGGCTCTAGCCAAAAACATTCAGTACTTC.

This chain connects TRBV20-1 to TRBJ2-5, with D tentatively TRBD2 (5 bases). Trimming took 5 bases from V and 5 from J, leaving 9 bases between them. The CDR3 covers 11 residues. Per germline, CDR1 DFQATT and CDR2 SNEGSKA (reference sequence). For the CDR3, the DNA is TGCAGTGCTCCACGGGGTGAGACCCAGTACTTC. Translating it yields CSAPRGETQYF.

The rearrangement links TRBV5-4 to TRBJ1-5; no firm D call. Trimming removed 4 bases from V and 5 bases from J, with 7 bases in between. The CDR3 covers 12 residues. CDR1 SGHNT and CDR2 YYREEE come from the germline V gene (reference sequence). CDR3 bases: TGTGCCAGCAGCGTACCAGATCAGCCCCAGCATTTT. This translates into CASSVPDQPQHF.

J is TRBJ1-1 and V is TRBV7-8; D possibly corresponds to TRBD1 (6 bases). Trimming took 3 bases from V and 4 from J, leaving 18 bases between them. CDR1 is SGHVS, CDR2 FQNEAQ, per germline. CDR3 length equals 16 residues. CDR3 coding DNA: TGTGCCAGCAGCTTTCTCGGGGGGCCGGGTGGCACTGAAGCTTTCTTT. Translating gives CASSFLGGPGGTEAFF.

The chain carries TRBV27 and TRBJ2-7; D call uncertain. CDR3 length: 14 residues. Germline CDR1 reads MNHEY; CDR2 reads SMNVEV (reference sequence). Trimming cost V 5 bases and J 3 bases, with 14 bases left between them. CDR3 DNA sequence: TGTGCCAGCAGTCCACTTGGTGGCATCTACGAGCAGTACTTC. Amino acid sequence: CASSPLGGIYEQYF.

The chain is built from TRBV27 and TRBJ2-7, with a possible D match to TRBD2 (6 bases). CDR3 length: 14 residues. Per the germline V gene, CDR1 is MNHEY and CDR2 is SMNVEV (reference sequence). Trimming took off 4 bases at V and 3 bases at J, with 13 bases between the two ends. The CDR3 spells CASSSRGTYYEQYF. The CDR3 nucleotides read TGTGCCAGCAGTTCGAGAGGGACTTACTACGAGCAGTACTTC.

The rearrangement joins TRBV20-1 to TRBJ1-1; the D is unclear. V lost 5 bases to trimming and J lost 0 bases, with 13 bases between them. The CDR3 extends over 14 amino acids. The germline gives CDR1 DFQATT, CDR2 SNEGSKA (reference sequence). CDR3 residues: CSAPSDGVNTEAFF. The CDR3, as DNA: TGCAGTGCTCCCAGCGACGGGGTGAACACTGAAGCTTTCTTT.

The chain is built from TRBV14 and TRBJ2-2; 10 nucleotides line up with TRBD1. CDR1 SGHDN and CDR2 FVKESK come from the germline V gene. The CDR3 runs to 15 residues. After removal of 4 bases from V and 4 bases from J, the junction contained 3 bases not matched to a gene. CDR3 in amino acids: CASSRWDRGTGELFF. The CDR3 DNA sequence: TGTGCCAGCAGCCGTTGGGACAGGGGCACCGGGGAGCTGTTTTTT. Full variable domain (remainder filled in from reference TRBV14 and TRBJ2-2): EAGVTQFPSHSVIEKGQTVTLRCDPISGHDNLYWYRRVMGKEIKFLLHFVKESKQDESGMPNNRFLAERTGGTYSTLKVQPAELEDSGVYFCASSRWDRGTGELFFGEGSRLTVL.

In nucleotides, the CDR3 is TGTGCCAGCACCCCCTCACGAGGACTAGCGGGAGGGAGCACAGATACGCAGTATTTT. Translated, it gives CASTPSRGLAGGSTDTQYF. The chain couples TRBV11-2 to TRBJ2-3, with 15 bases that match TRBD2. Trimming at V came to 7 bases and at J to 0 bases, leaving 11 bases not matched to a gene. The CDR3 is made up of 19 amino acids. CDR1 SGHAT and CDR2 FQNNGV come from the germline V gene.